This TCR beta chain was observed in a study of PD-1 blockade in classical Hodgkin lymphoma. The germline V and J ends were trimmed by 1 base and 3 bases, with 13 bases remaining between them. Germline CDR1 reads KGHSH; CDR2 reads LQKENI. CDR3 length: 15 amino acids. As regards this clone: Its antigen is not identified.

The repertoire was sequenced with immunoSEQ multiplex PCR; TCRdb's copy has only in-frame clones and lacks some. The sample yields roughly 100,000 clones, 90% to 95% seen once. Regarding time point: cycle 4 day 1 (C4D1), after more than five weeks of nivolumab. Each patient relapsed following autologous stem cell transplantation, and prior brentuximab vedotin exposure differed. Study-wide findings and caveats: Among the patients, those starting nivolumab under 1 year after ASCT were excluded.

This receptor was obtained from a human donor with classical Hodgkin lymphoma. The material was peripheral blood mononuclear cells (PBMCs), obtained before the fourth cycle of nivolumab. The chain couples TRBV18 to TRBJ2-7, with TRBD1 as a possible D gene (5 bases). CDR3 DNA: TGTGCCAGCTCACCACAGCAGGGTTTGAGCTACGAGCAGTACTTC. Translation gives CASSPQQGLSYEQYF.